Following are 11 T cell receptor beta chains from one sample sequenced in a study of blood T cells in healthy people across ages. The use of a sample-barcoded 5' primer and a J-beta primer mix characterized a second PCR of roughly 6 to 11 cycles. TCRdb re-analysed the 5' RACE reads in MiXCR, keeping a single row per CDR3 protein. The table includes more than 650,000 distinct CDR3 sequences, 20% to 25% detected once. Sequenced: blood. The receptors here all came from a man aged 65-85 years in good health.

The rearrangement links TRBV11-2 to TRBJ1-2; TRBD1 matches at 7 bases. From germline, CDR1 is SGHAT and CDR2 FQNNGV. With V trimmed by 5 bases and J by 1 base, 4 bases remained unmatched. This CDR3 comprises 14 residues. For the CDR3, the DNA is TGTGCCAGCAGCGGGGACAGCAGTAACTATGGCTACACCTTC. As protein: CASSGDSSNYGYTF.

V usage is TRBV12-3 or TRBV12-4 and J usage is TRBJ1-5, with no clear D. The CDR3 length is 14 residues. The V end was cut by 6 bases, the J end by 0 bases, with 9 bases between. The CDR3 nucleotides are TGTGCCAGCAGCCGTCACTATAGCAATCAGCCCCAGCATTTT. The encoded protein is CASSRHYSNQPQHF.

There are a few counts of this clonotype. The chain has TRBV7-9 and TRBJ1-6; TRBD1 might be the D (6 bases). Trimming left V 6 bases short and J 0 bases short, with 15 bases between. This CDR3 is built from 17 residues. CDR1 is SEHNR, CDR2 FQNEAQ, per germline (reference sequence). CDR3 DNA sequence: TGTGCCAGCAGTTCCCGGACAGCCAACTCCTATAATTCACCCCTCCACTTT. Translation gives CASSSRTANSYNSPLHF.

V gene TRBV29-1 combines with J gene TRBJ2-1; maybe TRBD2 (6 bases). With 4 bases removed from V and 9 bases from J, the gap between germline ends came to 16 bases. From germline, CDR1 is SQVTM and CDR2 ANQGSEA. The length of the CDR3 is 13 residues. The CDR3 loop reads CSVVLAEKSEQFF. CDR3 in DNA: TGCAGCGTTGTATTAGCGGAGAAATCTGAGCAGTTCTTC.

The chain uses TRBV12-3 or TRBV12-4 and TRBJ1-1; unclear D gene. The CDR3 is made up of 15 amino acids. Trimming left V 3 bases short and J 8 bases short, with 19 bases between. The CDR3 DNA is TGTGCCAGCAGTTTGGGCGATGAGGTGCGAGTAGAAGCTTTCTTT. Its protein is CASSLGDEVRVEAFF.

This clonotype occurred a few times. V and J are TRBV30 and TRBJ1-5; D gene unclear. Germline CDR1 is GTSNPN and CDR2 is SVGIG (reference sequence). V lost 2 bases and J 2 bases, leaving 16 bases between the germline ends. The CDR3 runs 16 residues. This chain's CDR3 is CAWSSMTQSGNQPQHF. CDR3 nucleotides: TGTGCCTGGAGTTCAATGACACAATCGGGCAATCAGCCCCAGCATTTT.

This clonotype was seen repeatedly, ten times or more. The chain joins TRBV5-1 to TRBJ1-2, with 8 nucleotides matching TRBD1. Trimming took 4 bases from V and 5 from J; bases not matched to a gene: 7. CDR1 and CDR2 from the germline V gene are SGHRS and YFSETQ. The CDR3 consists of 14 residues. The CDR3 protein is CASSASGQGYGYTF. The CDR3 DNA follows: TGCGCCAGCAGCGCCTCAGGACAGGGATATGGCTACACCTTC.

Only a few counts were recorded for this clonotype. V usage is TRBV6-6 and J usage is TRBJ2-3; D not resolved. CDR1 and CDR2 from the germline V gene are MNHNY and SVGAGI (reference sequence). V dropped 2 bases and J dropped 4 bases, with 7 bases sitting between them. The CDR3 has 13 residues. The CDR3 bases are TGTGCCAGCAGTTACCTAGTCGCAGATACGCAGTATTTT. Translating gives CASSYLVADTQYF.

A few counts support this clonotype. The chain has TRBV29-1 and TRBJ2-7; D may be TRBD1 (5 bases). Germline CDR1 and CDR2: SQVTM and ANQGSEA. V lost 5 bases to trimming and J lost 2 bases, with 16 bases between them. There are 14 residues in the CDR3. DNA of the CDR3: TGCAGCGTTCGACAGAGTACGGTAGCCTACGAGCAGTACTTC. Its translation: CSVRQSTVAYEQYF.

This clonotype was seen more than once but under ten times. At one boundary the junction diverges from the germline segment, which might be a read error. CDR3 nucleotides: TGTGCCGGCTCACCAGCCCTAGGGAGTTCCTACGAGCAGTACTTC. This sequence encodes CAGSPALGSSYEQYF. V usage is TRBV18 and J usage is TRBJ2-7; possible D gene TRBD2, 5 bases. Germline loops: CDR1 KGHSH, CDR2 LQKENI. The CDR3 has 15 amino acids.

There are a few counts of this clonotype. V usage is TRBV5-1 and J usage is TRBJ2-3, with 9 bases matching TRBD2. Unmatched junction bases numbered 10, after V lost 3 bases and J lost 2 bases. The germline V gene encodes CDR1 SGHRS and CDR2 YFSETQ. The CDR3 is 17 residues long. The chain's CDR3 is CASSWGIAGALTDTQYF. The DNA for the CDR3 is TGCGCCAGCAGCTGGGGTATAGCGGGGGCCCTCACAGATACGCAGTATTTT.